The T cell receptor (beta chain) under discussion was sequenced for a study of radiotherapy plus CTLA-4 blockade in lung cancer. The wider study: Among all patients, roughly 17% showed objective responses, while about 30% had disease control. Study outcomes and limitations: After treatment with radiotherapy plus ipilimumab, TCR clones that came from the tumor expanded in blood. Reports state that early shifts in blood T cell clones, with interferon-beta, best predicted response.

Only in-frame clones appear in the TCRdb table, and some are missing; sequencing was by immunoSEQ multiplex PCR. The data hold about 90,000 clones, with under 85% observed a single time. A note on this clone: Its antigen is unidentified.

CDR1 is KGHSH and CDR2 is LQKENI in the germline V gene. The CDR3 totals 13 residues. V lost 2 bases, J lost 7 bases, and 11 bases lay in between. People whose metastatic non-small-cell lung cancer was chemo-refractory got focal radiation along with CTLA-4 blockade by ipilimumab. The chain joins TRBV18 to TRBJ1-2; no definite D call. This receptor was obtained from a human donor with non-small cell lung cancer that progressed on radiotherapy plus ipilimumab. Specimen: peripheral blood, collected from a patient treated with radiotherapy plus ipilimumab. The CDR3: CASSPGRNFGYTF. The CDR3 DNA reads TGTGCCAGCTCACCAGGCAGGAATTTTGGCTACACCTTC.